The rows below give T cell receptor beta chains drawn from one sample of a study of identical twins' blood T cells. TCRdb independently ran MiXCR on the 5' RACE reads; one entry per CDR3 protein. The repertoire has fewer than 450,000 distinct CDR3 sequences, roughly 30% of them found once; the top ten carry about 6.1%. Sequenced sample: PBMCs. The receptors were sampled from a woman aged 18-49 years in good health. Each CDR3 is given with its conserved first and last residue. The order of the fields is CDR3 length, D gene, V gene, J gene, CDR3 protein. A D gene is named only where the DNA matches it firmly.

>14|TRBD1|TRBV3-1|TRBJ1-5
CASSQGQGSRPQHF
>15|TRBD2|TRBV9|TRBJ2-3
CASSVGAGGSDTQYF
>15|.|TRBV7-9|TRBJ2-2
CASSLDRPNTGELFF
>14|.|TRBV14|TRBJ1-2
CASSQVNGNYVYTF
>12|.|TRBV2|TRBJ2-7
CASSERVYEQYF
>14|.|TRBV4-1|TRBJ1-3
CASSGGKSGNTIYF
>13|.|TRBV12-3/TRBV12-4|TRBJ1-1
CASLRGINTEAFF
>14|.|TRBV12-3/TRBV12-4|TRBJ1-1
CASRTSRDIGEAFF
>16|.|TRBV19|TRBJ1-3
CASTLWSEGSGNTIYF
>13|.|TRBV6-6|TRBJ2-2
CASSRENTGGLFF
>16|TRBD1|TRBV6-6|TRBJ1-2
CASSSRTGRINYGYTF
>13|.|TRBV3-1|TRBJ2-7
CASSQDGVGEQYF
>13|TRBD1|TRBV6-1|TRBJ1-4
CASLDRAGEKLFF
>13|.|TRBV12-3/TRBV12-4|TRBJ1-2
CASSFTRVNGYTF
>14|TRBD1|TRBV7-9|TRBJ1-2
CASSFLQGRNGYTF
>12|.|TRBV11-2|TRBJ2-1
CASSLVFNEQFF
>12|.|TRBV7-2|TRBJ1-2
CASSPLLDGYTF
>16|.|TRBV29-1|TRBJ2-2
CSVEREGGENTGELFF
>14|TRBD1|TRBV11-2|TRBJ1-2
CAIPKAEGANGYTF
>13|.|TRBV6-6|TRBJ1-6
CASTPDRHSPLHF
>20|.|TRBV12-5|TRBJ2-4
CASGLSLGNRGGSAKNIQYF
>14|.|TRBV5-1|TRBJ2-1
CASSLEGRINEQFF
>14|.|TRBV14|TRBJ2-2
CASSLQIDTGELFF
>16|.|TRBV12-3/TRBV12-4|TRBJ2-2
CASRPLTGANTGELFF
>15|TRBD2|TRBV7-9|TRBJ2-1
CASSLAGVSINEQFF
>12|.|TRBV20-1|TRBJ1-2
CSASDRYYGYTF
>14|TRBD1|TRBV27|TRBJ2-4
CASSFYEGAAIQYF
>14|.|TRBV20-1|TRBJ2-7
CSASPTWDTYEQYF
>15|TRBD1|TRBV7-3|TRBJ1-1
CASSLTGTADTEAFF
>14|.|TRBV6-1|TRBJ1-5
CASKGTDSNQPQHF
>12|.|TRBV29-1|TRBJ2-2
CSVVRNTGELFF
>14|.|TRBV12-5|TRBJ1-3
CASGSRGLGNTIYF
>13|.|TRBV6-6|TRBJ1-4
CASSSRSNEKLFF
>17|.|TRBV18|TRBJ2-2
CASSPLPIQTNTGELFF
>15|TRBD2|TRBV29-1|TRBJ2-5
CSVERSGGAQETQYF
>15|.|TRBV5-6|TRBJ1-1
CASSLFGSRNTEAFF